This T cell receptor (beta chain) emerged from a study of shared clonotypes between healthy human individuals. Overall study: Plates per donor: three CD4 naive, three CD4 memory, two CD8 naive, one CD8 memory. Findings and limits, study-wide: Researchers sampled only blood; tissue repertoires likely differ.

TCRdb keeps only in-frame clones here, not all; method: immunoSEQ multiplex PCR. The table includes approximately 2,000,000 clones, 85% to 95% detected once. Worth noting for this clone: Its cognate antigen is unknown.

The ends lost 7 bases at V and 0 bases at J; junction bases unmatched: 12. The CDR3 totals 17 residues. Germline values: CDR1 SGHRS, CDR2 YFSETQ. The sequence was obtained from a man younger than 35 in good health. Some clones in this sample may be carry-over from other donors' samples. The sequenced sample consisted of naive CD4+ T cells from PBMCs. Subset described: CD45RA+ positively selected. The chain couples TRBV5-1 to TRBJ1-1; 10 bases are a match to TRBD1. The CDR3 DNA is TGCGCCAGCGCCACCGGGACAGGGGATTTGGTGAACACTGAAGCTTTCTTT. Amino acids: CASATGTGDLVNTEAFF.